This T cell receptor (beta chain) was found in a study of T cell responses to AZD1222 COVID-19 vaccine. Trimming left V 1 base short and J 7 bases short, with 8 bases between. Germline assignment: CDR1 SEHNR and CDR2 FQNEAQ (reference sequence). This CDR3 is 13 amino acids long. As for this clone: Its antigen is unidentified.

Method: immunoSEQ multiplex PCR; TCRdb's copy keeps in-frame clones and lacks some. The table has roughly 15,000 clones, 80% seen once. General study points: Spike-specific TCR breadth and depth rose after two AZD1222 doses.

The chain couples TRBV7-9 to TRBJ1-5; D is perhaps TRBD1 (6 bases). The TCR originated in an adult who received the AZD1222 COVID-19 vaccine. Sample: peripheral blood, taken 28 days after the second AZD1222 dose. The CDR3 DNA reads TGTGCCAGCAGCTTAGGCAGGGGACAGCCCCAGCATTTT. Its translation: CASSLGRGQPQHF. Using reference TRBV7-9 and TRBJ1-5 for the parts outside the CDR3, the full variable domain is DTGVSQNPRHKITKRGQNVTFRCDPISEHNRLYWYRQTLGQGPEFLTYFQNEAQLEKSRLLSDRFSAERPKGSFSTLEIQRTEQGDSAMYLCASSLGRGQPQHFGDGTRLSIL.